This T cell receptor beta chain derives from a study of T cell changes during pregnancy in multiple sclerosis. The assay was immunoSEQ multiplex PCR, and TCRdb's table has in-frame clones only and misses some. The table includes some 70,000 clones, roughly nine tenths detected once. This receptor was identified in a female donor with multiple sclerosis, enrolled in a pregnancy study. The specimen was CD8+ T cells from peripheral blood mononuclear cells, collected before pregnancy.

The CDR3 coding sequence is TGTGCCAGCAGTTTAATACAACAGGGCCAAGCTTTCTTT. Protein product: CASSLIQQGQAFF. V is TRBV27 and J is TRBJ1-1; a weak D match, TRBD1 (6 bases). The germline V and J ends were trimmed by 2 bases and 9 bases, with 13 bases remaining between them. Germline values: CDR1 MNHEY, CDR2 SMNVEV (reference sequence). The CDR3 has 13 amino acids.